This passage covers 5 T cell receptor beta chains from one sample sequenced in a study of T cell responses to AZD1222 COVID-19 vaccine. Using immunoSEQ multiplex PCR, the repertoire was profiled, and TCRdb retains in-frame clones only, with some absent. The table includes about 34,000 clones, about 89% detected once. This material consisted of peripheral blood, taken on day 0 of AZD1222 vaccination. Source of these receptors: an adult in good health.

With respect to this clone: Compared with germline, one end of the junction differs, possibly owing to a read error. V is TRBV24-1 and J is TRBJ2-1, with D maybe TRBD1 (5 bases). CDR1 is KGHDR, CDR2 SFDVKD, per germline. The CDR3 runs 12 residues. For the CDR3, the DNA is TGTGCCACCAGTGATCCGGACAAAGAGCAGTTCTTC. Translated: CATSDPDKEQFF.

CDR3 in DNA: TGTGCCATCAGTGCCGGGACACGCGACGAGCAGTACTTC. It codes for CAISAGTRDEQYF. The rearrangement uses TRBV10-3 and TRBJ2-7; TRBD1 is a possible D gene (6 bases). CDR1 and CDR2 from the germline V gene are ENHRY and SYGVKD. The CDR3 length is 13 residues. V dropped 4 bases and J dropped 5 bases, with 12 bases sitting between them.

V gene TRBV6-4 combines with J gene TRBJ2-2, with a tentative D call TRBD1 (6 bases). Germline V lookup: CDR1 MRHNA, CDR2 SNTAGT. The germline V and J ends were trimmed by 3 bases and 5 bases, with 10 bases remaining between them. The CDR3 is 14 amino acids. CDR3 coding DNA: TGTGCCAGCAGTGATTCAGGGGAAACCGGGGAGCTGTTTTTT. The encoded protein is CASSDSGETGELFF.

The chain joins TRBV5-8 to TRBJ1-5; 9 bases line up with TRBD1. Germline trimming cut 5 bases from V and 5 bases from J; bases unmatched to any gene: 20. This CDR3 spans 19 amino acids. Germline CDR1 SGHTS, CDR2 YDEGEE. The CDR3: CASSWGPGQGIGKYQPQHF. The CDR3 DNA follows: TGTGCCAGCAGTTGGGGCCCGGGACAGGGTATTGGGAAGTATCAGCCCCAGCATTTT.

V gene TRBV4-1 combines with J gene TRBJ2-3, with D maybe TRBD1 (7 bases). The ends were cut back, 1 base at V and 5 bases at J, with 19 bases in the middle. CDR3 length: 17 residues. Germline V gene lookup returns CDR1 MGHRA and CDR2 YSYEKL. The CDR3 is CASSQGDSYTGEDTQYF. The CDR3 DNA sequence: TGCGCCAGCAGCCAAGGGGACAGCTACACGGGGGAAGATACGCAGTATTTT.